The 11 T cell receptor beta chains listed next were all sequenced from one sample in a study of shared clonotypes between healthy human individuals. Produced via immunoSEQ multiplex PCR; TCRdb's table is partial and in-frame only. The data hold about 490,000 clones, with 70% to 80% observed a single time. The sequencing input was PBMCs. The receptors derive from a woman aged 35 to 49 in good health. Some clones in this sample may be carry-over from other donors' samples.

A single count supports this clone. The rearrangement links TRBV27 to TRBJ1-4, with D possibly being TRBD1 (5 bases). Trimming shortened V by 5 bases and J by 8 bases, and 18 bases separated the two germline ends. The CDR3 has 15 amino acids. CDR1 is MNHEY and CDR2 is SMNVEV in the germline V gene (reference sequence). The CDR3 nucleotides are TGTGCCAGCAGTCTCACCCAAGGGGTGTACGAAAAACTGTTTTTT. Its translation: CASSLTQGVYEKLFF.

The genes are TRBV28 and TRBJ2-5; D is unclear. CDR1 MDHEN and CDR2 SYDVKM come from the germline V gene. V lost 2 bases to trimming and J lost 4 bases, with 5 bases between them. This CDR3 has 12 residues. The CDR3, as DNA: TGTGCCAGCAGTTTACTACGAGAGACCCAGTACTTC. Translating it yields CASSLLRETQYF.

This clone was detected a few times. The chain couples TRBV29-1 to TRBJ2-1; D is unresolved. Trimming took 7 bases from V and 5 from J, leaving 12 bases between them. This CDR3 is 12 amino acids long. The germline V gene has CDR1 SQVTM and CDR2 ANQGSEA. CDR3 nucleotide sequence: TGCAGCGGCGCCCCAGACGACAATGAGCAGTTCTTC. It encodes CSGAPDDNEQFF.

This clone was seen only a few times. This chain links TRBV7-4 with TRBJ2-7, with 9 bases that match TRBD1. Trimming at V came to 5 bases and at J to 6 bases, leaving 8 bases not matched to a gene. This CDR3 is 14 amino acids long. Germline V gives CDR1 SGHVT, CDR2 SQSDAQ. The chain's CDR3 is CASSTQGARIEQYF. As DNA, the CDR3 is TGTGCCAGCAGCACACAGGGGGCGCGAATCGAGCAGTACTTC.

The rearrangement joins TRBV30 to TRBJ2-7; D perhaps matches TRBD1 (5 bases). The CDR3 covers 14 residues. V was pared by 3 bases and J by 6 bases, with 18 bases between. CDR1 is GTSNPN and CDR2 is SVGIG in the germline V gene (reference sequence). CDR3 protein: CAWRALGLDGEQYF. CDR3 nucleotides: TGTGCCTGGAGGGCCTTGGGGCTAGATGGCGAGCAGTACTTC.

This chain links TRBV5-1 with TRBJ1-3, with TRBD1 matching over 7 bases. This CDR3 is 14 amino acids long. Germline loops: CDR1 SGHRS, CDR2 YFSETQ. The ends lost 4 bases at V and 4 bases at J; junction bases unmatched: 5. The CDR3 is CASSGTGVGNTIYF. For the CDR3, the DNA is TGCGCCAGCAGCGGTACAGGGGTAGGAAACACCATATATTTT.

V is TRBV6-1 and J is TRBJ2-7; D may be TRBD2 (5 bases). Germline V gene data show CDR1 as MNHNS and CDR2 as SASEGT. The CDR3 is 16 amino acids. Trimming took off 4 bases at V and 0 bases at J, with 16 bases between the two ends. In nucleotides, the CDR3 is TGTGCCAGCAGTGGACAAGGGAGAGGGAGCTCCTACGAGCAGTACTTC. Encoded protein: CASSGQGRGSSYEQYF.

The chain carries TRBV9 and TRBJ1-2, with unresolved D. CDR3 length equals 14 residues. Per the germline V gene, CDR1 is SGDLS and CDR2 is YYNGEE. V gave up 2 bases and J gave up 5 bases, with 13 bases separating them. CDR3 sequence (DNA): TGTGCCAGCAGCGTTGACCGTTACACATATGGCTACACCTTC. It yields the protein CASSVDRYTYGYTF.

The rearrangement uses TRBV5-1 and TRBJ2-5, with TRBD2 as a possible D gene (5 bases). This CDR3 region has 13 residues. V was cut by 3 bases and J by 0 bases, with 6 bases left in between. CDR1 and CDR2 (germline): SGHRS, YFSETQ. This CDR3 is CASSSTNQETQYF. CDR3 in DNA: TGCGCCAGCAGCTCGACTAACCAAGAGACCCAGTACTTC.

The rearrangement joins TRBV6-6 to TRBJ2-7; D is possibly TRBD1 or TRBD2 (6 bases each). CDR1 is MNHNY and CDR2 is SVGAGI in the germline V gene (reference sequence). The CDR3 is 15 amino acids. Between the trimmed V and J ends, which lost 7 bases and 5 bases, there was a span of 21 bases. The CDR3 bases are TGTGCCAGCAACCACCCGGGGGCCCCCGACGACGAGCAGTACTTC. It is translated as CASNHPGAPDDEQYF.

The V call is TRBV7-2, the J call TRBJ2-2, with D perhaps matching TRBD1 (5 bases). Germline CDR1 SGHTA, CDR2 FQGNSA. Trimming left V 2 bases short and J 1 base short, with 11 bases between. This CDR3 has 16 residues. As DNA, the CDR3 is TGTGCCAGCAGCTTATTTGGTCAGGGGAACACCGGGGAGCTGTTTTTT. It codes for CASSLFGQGNTGELFF.